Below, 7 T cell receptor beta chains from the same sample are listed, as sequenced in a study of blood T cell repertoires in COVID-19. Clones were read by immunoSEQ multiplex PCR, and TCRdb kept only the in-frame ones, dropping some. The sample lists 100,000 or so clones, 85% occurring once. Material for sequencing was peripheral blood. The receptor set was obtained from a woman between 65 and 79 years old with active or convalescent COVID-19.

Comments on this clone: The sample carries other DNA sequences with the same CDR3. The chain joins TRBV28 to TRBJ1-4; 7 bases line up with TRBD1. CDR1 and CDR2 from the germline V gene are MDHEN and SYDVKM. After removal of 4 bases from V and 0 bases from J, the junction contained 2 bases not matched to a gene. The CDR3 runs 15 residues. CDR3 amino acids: CASSSTGTTNEKLFF. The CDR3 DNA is TGTGCCAGCAGTTCGACAGGGACAACTAATGAAAAACTGTTTTTT. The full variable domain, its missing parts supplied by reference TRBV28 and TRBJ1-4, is DVKVTQSSRYLVKRTGEKVFLECVQDMDHENMFWYRQDPGLGLRLIYFSYDVKMKEKGDIPEGYSVSREKKERFSLILESASTNQTSMYLCASSSTGTTNEKLFFGSGTQLSVL.

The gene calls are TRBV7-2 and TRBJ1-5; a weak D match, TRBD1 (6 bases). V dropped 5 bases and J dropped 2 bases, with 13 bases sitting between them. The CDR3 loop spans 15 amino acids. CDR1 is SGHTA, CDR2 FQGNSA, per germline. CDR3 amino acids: CASSPGVVGNQPQHF. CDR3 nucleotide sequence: TGTGCCAGCAGCCCAGGGGTAGTAGGCAATCAGCCCCAGCATTTT.

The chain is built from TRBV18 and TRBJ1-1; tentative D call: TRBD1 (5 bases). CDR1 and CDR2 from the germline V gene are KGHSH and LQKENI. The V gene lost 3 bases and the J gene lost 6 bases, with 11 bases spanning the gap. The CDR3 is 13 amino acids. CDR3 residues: CASSPLQGSEAFF. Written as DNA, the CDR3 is TGTGCCAGCTCACCTTTGCAGGGCTCTGAAGCTTTCTTT.

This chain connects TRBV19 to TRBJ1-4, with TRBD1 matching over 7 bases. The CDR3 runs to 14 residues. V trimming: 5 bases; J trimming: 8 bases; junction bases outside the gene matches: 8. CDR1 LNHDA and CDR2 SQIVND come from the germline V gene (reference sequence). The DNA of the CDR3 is TGTGCCAGTAGTGACAGGGACGGGGAAGAAAAACTGTTTTTT. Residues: CASSDRDGEEKLFF.

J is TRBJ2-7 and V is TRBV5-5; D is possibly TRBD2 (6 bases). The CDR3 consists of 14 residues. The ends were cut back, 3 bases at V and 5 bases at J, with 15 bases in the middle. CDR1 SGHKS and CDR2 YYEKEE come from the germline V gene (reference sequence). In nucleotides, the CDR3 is TGTGCCAGCAGCTCACGAGGTAGGGAGGACGAGCAGTACTTC. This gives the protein CASSSRGREDEQYF.

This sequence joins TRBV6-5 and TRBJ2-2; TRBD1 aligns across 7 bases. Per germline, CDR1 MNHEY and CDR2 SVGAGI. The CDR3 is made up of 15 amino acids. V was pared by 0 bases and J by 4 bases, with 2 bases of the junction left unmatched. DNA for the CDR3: TGTGCCAGCAGTTACTCGAGGGGGCGCACCGGGGAGCTGTTTTTT. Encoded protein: CASSYSRGRTGELFF.

The CDR3 is CASSSPSRVQPQHF. As DNA, the CDR3 is TGTGCCAGCAGTTCTCCGAGCAGGGTCCAGCCCCAGCATTTT. The V call is TRBV6-2 or TRBV6-3, the J call TRBJ1-5, with D possibly matching TRBD1 (5 bases). The CDR3 consists of 14 residues. Trimming stripped 4 bases from V and 7 bases from J, with 14 bases between. The V gene's germline CDR1 is MNHEY and CDR2 SVGEGT.